Listed here are 31 T cell receptor beta chains from one sample, sequenced in a study of CD8 T cells in ankylosing spondylitis. Each CDR3 protein is one row after TCRdb ran MiXCR on the 5' RACE reads. The sample consists of approximately 150,000 distinct CDR3 sequences, approximately 10% of them appearing once. Sequencing was done on a sample of blood, either unsorted or a sorted T cell fraction (not recorded which). All receptors come from a female donor with ankylosing spondylitis or in good health (not recorded which).

V gene TRBV10-3 combines with J gene TRBJ2-2, with D possibly TRBD1 on 7 matching bases. Germline CDR1 is ENHRY and CDR2 is SYGVKD. V gave up 1 base and J gave up 4 bases, with 13 bases separating them. The CDR3 has 16 amino acids. CDR3 in DNA: TGTGCCATCAGTGAGTGGAGGGACAGTAGCACCGGGGAGCTGTTTTTT. Amino acids: CAISEWRDSSTGELFF.

This clonotype was seen ten or more times. The chain carries TRBV5-1 and TRBJ2-7, with D unclear. Germline assignment: CDR1 SGHRS and CDR2 YFSETQ. The CDR3 covers 13 residues. V lost 0 bases and J lost 2, with 6 bases in between. As DNA, the CDR3 is TGCGCCAGCAGCTTGGACATGGCCTACGAGCAGTACTTC. This translates into CASSLDMAYEQYF.

V gene TRBV27 combines with J gene TRBJ1-5; D gene uncertain. Germline assignment: CDR1 MNHEY and CDR2 SMNVEV (reference sequence). The CDR3 is made up of 13 amino acids. Trimming took 2 bases from V and 8 from J, leaving 10 bases between them. Written as DNA, the CDR3 is TGTGCCAGCAGTTTAAGCGGGTTAAAGCCCCAGCATTTT. Translated: CASSLSGLKPQHF.

This clonotype was seen a few times. The rearrangement links TRBV6-5 to TRBJ2-7; D not certain. V gave up 5 bases and J gave up 5 bases, with 7 bases separating them. Germline V lookup: CDR1 MNHEY, CDR2 SVGAGI. This CDR3 contains 11 residues. CDR3 sequence reads: CASSARNEQYF. CDR3 coding DNA: TGTGCCAGCAGTGCCAGGAACGAGCAGTACTTC.

This rearrangement joins TRBV4-2 to TRBJ2-3; the D is unclear. The V gene's germline CDR1 is LGHNA and CDR2 YNFKEQ. The CDR3 is made up of 14 amino acids. The ends were cut back, 6 bases at V and 3 bases at J, with 13 bases in the middle. The CDR3 loop reads CASSLPTSTDTQYF. The DNA for the CDR3 is TGTGCCAGCAGTCTCCCCACCTCGACAGATACGCAGTATTTT.

This clonotype appeared a few times. This chain joins TRBV5-6 and TRBJ2-1, with TRBD2 as a possible D gene (7 bases). Germline CDR1 and CDR2: SGHDT and YYEEEE. V dropped 0 bases and J dropped 13 bases, with 11 bases sitting between them. CDR3 size: 12 residues. The CDR3 here is CASSLVGGAQFF. Written as DNA, the CDR3 is TGTGCCAGCAGCTTGGTGGGGGGGGCCCAGTTCTTC.

This clonotype was detected ten times or more. This chain uses TRBV7-6 with TRBJ1-6; D uncertain. Trimming removed 3 bases from V and 10 bases from J, with 13 bases in between. This CDR3 has 14 residues. Germline V gene lookup returns CDR1 SGHVS and CDR2 FNYEAQ. The CDR3 protein is CASSLEGLQSPLHF. The CDR3 nucleotides are TGTGCCAGCAGCTTGGAGGGTCTGCAATCACCCCTCCACTTT.

A few counts support this clonotype. The chain employs TRBV30 and TRBJ2-3, with D possibly being TRBD1 (5 bases). From germline, CDR1 is GTSNPN and CDR2 SVGIG (reference sequence). This CDR3 is built from 15 residues. V was cut by 0 bases and J by 3 bases, with 13 bases left in between. CDR3 region: CAWSVGAVETDTQYF. The CDR3 coding sequence is TGTGCCTGGAGTGTAGGGGCGGTCGAAACAGATACGCAGTATTTT.

This clonotype came up a few times. The chain combines TRBV10-2 with TRBJ2-5, with no clear D. Germline values: CDR1 WSHSY, CDR2 SAAADI. CDR3 size: 14 residues. The V end was cut by 0 bases, the J end by 4 bases, with 9 bases between. DNA for the CDR3: TGCGCCAGCAGTGAGTCGACTCCCCCAGAGACCCAGTACTTC. Encoded protein: CASSESTPPETQYF.

This clonotype was counted only a few times. The chain is built from TRBV20-1 and TRBJ2-4; 7 bases agree with TRBD2. V shed 3 bases, J shed 3 bases, and the junction held 8 bases outside the gene matches. CDR3 length equals 15 residues. Germline assignment: CDR1 DFQATT and CDR2 SNEGSKA (reference sequence). CDR3 nucleotides: TGCAGTGCTAGCCGCCGGGGGGAGGACAAAAACATTCAGTACTTC. This translates into CSASRRGEDKNIQYF.

The V call is TRBV6-6, the J call TRBJ2-1, with a weak D call TRBD2 (5 bases). The length of the CDR3 is 17 residues. CDR1 is MNHNY, CDR2 SVGAGI, per germline (reference sequence). V was cut by 3 bases and J by 5 bases, with 20 bases left in between. CDR3 DNA: TGTGCCAGCAGTTATCTTCGGGGTCAGAGGAATGACAATGAGCAGTTCTTC. Protein sequence: CASSYLRGQRNDNEQFF.

This clonotype was detected many times. V gene TRBV29-1 combines with J gene TRBJ1-1; no firm D call. CDR3 length: 10 amino acids. In germline, CDR1 is SQVTM, CDR2 ANQGSEA. Trimming removed 4 bases at V and 4 bases at J, with 4 bases between. CDR3 amino acids: CSVGATEAFF. As DNA, the CDR3 is TGCAGCGTTGGGGCCACTGAAGCTTTCTTT.

This clonotype was seen more than once but under ten times. The chain combines TRBV5-6 with TRBJ2-7; maybe TRBD1 (5 bases). This CDR3 region has 13 residues. V was shortened by 3 bases and J by 5 bases, with 12 bases between the two germline ends. Germline V gene data show CDR1 as SGHDT and CDR2 as YYEEEE. The CDR3 sequence is CASSSTVPNEQYF. DNA of the CDR3: TGTGCCAGCAGCTCGACAGTCCCCAACGAGCAGTACTTC. The variable domain in full, completed from reference TRBV5-6 and TRBJ2-7, reads DAGVTQSPTHLIKTRGQQVTLRCSPKSGHDTVSWYQQALGQGPQFIFQYYEEEERQRGNFPDRFSGHQFPNYSSELNVNALLLGDSALYLCASSSTVPNEQYFGPGTRLTVT.

This rearrangement joins TRBV15 to TRBJ2-5, with 7 bases matching TRBD1. V lost 2 bases, J lost 1 base, and 1 base stayed unmatched. Germline V gene lookup returns CDR1 LNHNV and CDR2 YYDKDF (reference sequence). The CDR3 is 14 amino acids. The CDR3 sequence: CATSRWTGQETQYF. CDR3 in DNA: TGTGCCACCAGCAGATGGACAGGCCAAGAGACCCAGTACTTC.

This clonotype was recorded at least ten times. The chain uses TRBV5-6 and TRBJ2-7, with D tentatively TRBD2 (6 bases). In germline, CDR1 is SGHDT, CDR2 YYEEEE. The V end was cut by 1 base, the J end by 2 bases, with 16 bases between. The CDR3 is made up of 16 amino acids. The CDR3 nucleotides read TGTGCCAGCAGCTTGAACGGAGGCGGGATTACCTACGAGCAGTACTTC. Protein sequence: CASSLNGGGITYEQYF. Based on the CDR3 plus reference TRBV5-6 and TRBJ2-7, the full variable domain is DAGVTQSPTHLIKTRGQQVTLRCSPKSGHDTVSWYQQALGQGPQFIFQYYEEEERQRGNFPDRFSGHQFPNYSSELNVNALLLGDSALYLCASSLNGGGITYEQYFGPGTRLTVT.

This clonotype has a handful of counts. The chain combines TRBV6-2 or TRBV6-3 with TRBJ2-7, with D perhaps matching TRBD1 (5 bases). This CDR3 has 13 residues. V was pared by 2 bases and J by 0 bases, with 5 bases between. Germline V lookup: CDR1 MNHEY, CDR2 SVGEGT. CDR3 nucleotides: TGTGCCAGCAGTTACGACAGCTCCTACGAGCAGTACTTC. Translation: CASSYDSSYEQYF.

This chain joins TRBV11-2 and TRBJ2-7; 11 bases are shared with TRBD1. The length of the CDR3 is 16 residues. Germline CDR1 and CDR2: SGHAT and FQNNGV. Trimming at V came to 1 base and at J to 3 bases, leaving 5 bases not matched to a gene. The CDR3 DNA reads TGTGCCAGCAGCTTAGTCGGACAGGGGGCATTCTACGAGCAGTACTTC. Its protein product is CASSLVGQGAFYEQYF.

This clonotype has a handful of counts. The CDR3 DNA follows: TGCAGCGTCGCTGAGGGCGAGCAGTACTTC. Encoded protein: CSVAEGEQYF. This chain connects TRBV29-1 to TRBJ2-7; a weak D match, TRBD2 (5 bases). Per the germline V gene, CDR1 is SQVTM and CDR2 is ANQGSEA. CDR3 length: 10 residues. Between the trimmed V and J ends, which lost 6 bases and 6 bases, there was a span of 9 bases.

This clonotype was recorded a few times. The chain employs TRBV27 and TRBJ1-5, with no clear D. Germline CDR1 is MNHEY and CDR2 is SMNVEV (reference sequence). This CDR3 spans 15 amino acids. V lost 7 bases and J 0 bases, leaving 13 bases between the germline ends. The CDR3 region is CASTQGSLSNQPQHF. The CDR3 nucleotides are TGTGCCAGCACCCAAGGTTCCCTTAGCAATCAGCCCCAGCATTTT.

This clonotype was found many times. The CDR3 loop reads CASSPGLISYEQYF. Here the CDR3 DNA reads TGTGCCAGCTCGCCGGGACTCATCTCCTACGAGCAGTACTTC. The chain combines TRBV7-2 with TRBJ2-7; D is possibly TRBD2 (6 bases). Germline CDR1 and CDR2: SGHTA and FQGNSA. The CDR3 extends over 14 amino acids. The V gene lost 8 bases and the J gene lost 0 bases, with 14 bases spanning the gap.

V is TRBV7-3 and J is TRBJ2-3; TRBD2 matches at 7 bases. V dropped 0 bases and J dropped 2; count of bases not matched to a gene: 5. The CDR3 contains 16 residues. Germline V lookup: CDR1 SGHTA, CDR2 FQGTGA. CDR3 residues: CASSLTGGSDTDTQYF. Written as DNA, the CDR3 is TGTGCCAGCAGCTTAACTGGCGGGAGCGACACAGATACGCAGTATTTT.

This clonotype appeared a few times. V is TRBV6-2 or TRBV6-3 and J is TRBJ2-7, with D possibly matching TRBD2 (6 bases). The V end was cut by 1 base, the J end by 3 bases, with 16 bases between. Germline CDR1 and CDR2: MNHEY and SVGEGT. This CDR3 spans 16 amino acids. In DNA form, the CDR3 reads TGTGCCAGCAGTTACTACCACCGGGACTCCCACTACGAGCAGTACTTC. Translated, it gives CASSYYHRDSHYEQYF.

This chain connects TRBV9 to TRBJ1-2, with D perhaps TRBD1 (5 bases). Germline CDR1 reads SGDLS; CDR2 reads YYNGEE. This CDR3 comprises 12 residues. V was trimmed by 4 bases and J by 7 bases, leaving 11 bases between them. As DNA, the CDR3 is TGTGCCAGCAGCTCTCCAGGGAGTGGCTACACCTTC. Translated: CASSSPGSGYTF. The full variable domain, in which reference TRBV9 and TRBJ1-2 provide the parts outside the CDR3, is DSGVTQTPKHLITATGQRVTLRCSPRSGDLSVYWYQQSLDQGLQFLIQYYNGEERAKGNILERFSAQQFPDLHSELNLSSLELGDSALYFCASSSPGSGYTFGSGTRLTVV.

The chain combines TRBV6-5 with TRBJ2-1, with 10 bases lining up with TRBD2. Losses at the gene ends were 4 bases for V and 6 bases for J; bases not matched to a gene: 6. This CDR3 region has 15 residues. Germline V gene sequence: CDR1 MNHEY, CDR2 SVGAGI. CDR3 protein: CASSSRAGGSNEQFF. CDR3 nucleotides: TGTGCCAGCAGTTCTCGAGCGGGAGGGTCCAATGAGCAGTTCTTC.

In this sample, this clonotype turned up a few times. The chain combines TRBV7-6 with TRBJ1-6; 7 nucleotides agree with TRBD1. Germline loops: CDR1 SGHVS, CDR2 FNYEAQ. J lost 5 bases, V lost 1 base, and 5 bases had no gene match. This CDR3 contains 16 residues. The CDR3 loop is CASSLGTGGHNSPLHF. CDR3 sequence (DNA): TGTGCCAGCAGCTTAGGGACAGGTGGACATAATTCACCCCTCCACTTT.

The genes are TRBV5-4 and TRBJ2-1; D gene unclear. The germline V gene has CDR1 SGHNT and CDR2 YYREEE (reference sequence). The CDR3 totals 13 residues. The V end lost 2 bases, the J end lost 2 bases, and 5 bases lay between the germline ends. CDR3 sequence reads: CASSFGTYNEQFF. The CDR3 coding sequence is TGTGCCAGCAGCTTCGGCACCTACAATGAGCAGTTCTTC.

This clonotype was seen repeatedly, ten times or more. The chain combines TRBV20-1 with TRBJ2-3; D is possibly TRBD2 (6 bases). The V end was cut by 3 bases, the J end by 2 bases, with 12 bases between. Germline V lookup: CDR1 DFQATT, CDR2 SNEGSKA (reference sequence). There are 14 residues in the CDR3. Here the CDR3 DNA reads TGCAGTGCTAGTGAGGGAGGCTTCACAGATACGCAGTATTTT. This encodes CSASEGGFTDTQYF.

This clonotype has only a few counts. The chain joins TRBV7-2 to TRBJ2-7; D gene unclear. The germline V and J ends were trimmed by 2 bases and 4 bases, with 9 bases remaining between them. Germline V lookup: CDR1 SGHTA, CDR2 FQGNSA. This CDR3 has 13 amino acids. CDR3 protein: CASSLFGEYEQYF. CDR3 nucleotide sequence: TGTGCCAGCAGCTTATTTGGCGAGTACGAGCAGTACTTC.

In this sample, this clonotype turned up many times. The chain joins TRBV12-3 or TRBV12-4 to TRBJ2-5, with 8 bases matching TRBD1. V lost 2 bases to trimming and J lost 4 bases; unmatched junction nucleotides: 6. The CDR3 runs 15 residues. The CDR3 DNA is TGTGCCAGCAGTTTAAGGCCCGGACAGGGAGAGACCCAGTACTTC. Translation gives CASSLRPGQGETQYF.

The chain uses TRBV11-2 and TRBJ2-2; no clear D gene. Germline V gives CDR1 SGHAT, CDR2 FQNNGV. The CDR3 length is 17 residues. Trimming removed 3 bases at V and 2 bases at J, with 16 bases between. The CDR3 reads CASSLDRFLGNTGELFF. The CDR3 DNA sequence: TGTGCCAGCAGCTTGGATCGATTTTTAGGAAACACCGGGGAGCTGTTTTTT.

The chain carries TRBV20-1 and TRBJ1-2; 7 bases are a match to TRBD1. The junction had 11 bases not matched to a gene; V was cut back by 4 bases and J by 6 bases. The CDR3 spans 14 residues. The germline V gene encodes CDR1 DFQATT and CDR2 SNEGSKA (reference sequence). CDR3 in amino acids: CSATQGGRNDGYTF. CDR3 nucleotides: TGCAGTGCTACCCAGGGGGGGCGAAACGATGGCTACACCTTC.